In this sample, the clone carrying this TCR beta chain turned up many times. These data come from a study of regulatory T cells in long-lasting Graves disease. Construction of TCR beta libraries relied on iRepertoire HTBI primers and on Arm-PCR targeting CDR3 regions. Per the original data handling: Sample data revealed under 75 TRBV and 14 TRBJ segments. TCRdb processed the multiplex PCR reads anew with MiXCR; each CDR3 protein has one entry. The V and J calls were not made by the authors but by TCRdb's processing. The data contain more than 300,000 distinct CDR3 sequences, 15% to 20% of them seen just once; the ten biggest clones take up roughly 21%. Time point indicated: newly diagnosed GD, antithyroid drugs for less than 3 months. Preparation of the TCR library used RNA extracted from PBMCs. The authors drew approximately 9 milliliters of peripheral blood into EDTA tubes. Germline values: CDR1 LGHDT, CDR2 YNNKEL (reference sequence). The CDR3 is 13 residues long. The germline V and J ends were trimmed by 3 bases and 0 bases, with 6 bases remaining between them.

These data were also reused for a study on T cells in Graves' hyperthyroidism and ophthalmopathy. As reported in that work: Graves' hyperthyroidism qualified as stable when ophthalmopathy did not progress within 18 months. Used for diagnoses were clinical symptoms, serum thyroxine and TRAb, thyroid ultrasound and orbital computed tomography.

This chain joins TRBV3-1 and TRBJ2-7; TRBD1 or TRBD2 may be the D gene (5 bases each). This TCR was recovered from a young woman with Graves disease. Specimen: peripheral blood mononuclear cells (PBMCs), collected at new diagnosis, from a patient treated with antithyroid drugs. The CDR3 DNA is TGTGCCAGCAGCCATGGGACCTCCTACGAGCAGTACTTC. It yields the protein CASSHGTSYEQYF.